One and the same sample provided the 16 T cell receptor beta chains below, sequenced in a study of cytomegalovirus exposure and HLA in healthy donors (dated by TCRdb to the late 2010s). The library came from the immunoSEQ multiplex PCR assay. For the multiplex PCR, a mixture combining 60 forward primers for TCR Vbeta segments and 13 reverse primers for TCR Jbeta segments was used. TCRdb provides this immuneACCESS table in a form limited to in-frame rearrangements. Some clones are lacking; in checked studies, under half of them reflect an unresolved V gene, and why the rest are absent is not known. Across this sample there are over 150,000 clones, with 75% seen only once. The ten largest make up 2.5% to 3.5% of the sample. Sequencing was done on a sample of PBMCs. The receptors stem from a woman between 45 and 60 years old in good health and CMV-seropositive.

This sequence joins TRBV6-1 and TRBJ1-2; tentatively, D is TRBD1 (5 bases). Trimming stripped 0 bases from V and 8 bases from J, with 16 bases between. CDR3 length: 15 amino acids. CDR1 is MNHNS and CDR2 is SASEGT in the germline V gene. The CDR3 nucleotides read TGTGCCAGCAGTGAAGCCAGGACGGGGGGGAGGGGCTACACCTTC. This sequence encodes CASSEARTGGRGYTF.

This rearrangement joins TRBV19 to TRBJ2-5, with D tentatively TRBD2 (5 bases). Trimming removed 6 bases from V and 1 base from J, with 9 bases in between. The CDR3 has 13 amino acids. Germline assignment: CDR1 LNHDA and CDR2 SQIVND (reference sequence). The CDR3 reads CASSPGTQETQYF. The CDR3 region has the DNA TGTGCCAGTAGCCCGGGAACCCAAGAGACCCAGTACTTC.

This clone was found once. The same CDR3 is also encoded by other DNA sequences in this sample. The chain carries TRBV5-5 and TRBJ1-1; weak D call: TRBD1 (6 bases). Looked up from germline, CDR1 is SGHKS and CDR2 is YYEKEE (reference sequence). CDR3 size: 13 residues. The germline V and J ends were trimmed by 2 bases and 4 bases, with 9 bases remaining between them. CDR3 in amino acids: CASSFRGGTEAFF. In DNA, the CDR3 is TGTGCCAGCAGCTTCCGAGGGGGCACTGAAGCTTTCTTT.

There are a few counts of this clone. V usage is TRBV19 and J usage is TRBJ2-3; D gene unclear. Germline CDR1 LNHDA, CDR2 SQIVND (reference sequence). CDR3 size: 14 residues. The V and J ends lost 9 bases and 0 bases respectively, with 13 bases between them. The CDR3 here is CASQTQRSTDTQYF. DNA of the CDR3: TGTGCCAGCCAGACACAAAGGAGCACAGATACGCAGTATTTT.

As to this clone: The sample holds other DNA sequences that translate to the same CDR3. The chain joins TRBV6-1 to TRBJ2-5; 8 bases are a match to TRBD2. Losses at the gene ends were 4 bases for V and 5 bases for J; bases not matched to a gene: 6. This CDR3 contains 14 residues. Germline V gives CDR1 MNHNS, CDR2 SASEGT. For the CDR3, the DNA is TGTGCCAGCAGTGCGGGGGGGGTAGGGGAGACCCAGTACTTC. It yields the protein CASSAGGVGETQYF.

The chain combines TRBV5-4 with TRBJ2-2; weak D call: TRBD2 (6 bases). Trimming took 1 base from V and 4 from J, leaving 17 bases between them. CDR1 and CDR2 (germline): SGHNT, YYREEE (reference sequence). CDR3 length: 17 amino acids. In DNA, the CDR3 is TGTGCCAGCAGCTTGCTAATCGGGACTCAAGGCACCGGGGAGCTGTTTTTT. As protein: CASSLLIGTQGTGELFF.

The genes are TRBV7-9 and TRBJ1-2; TRBD1 matches at 11 bases. The J segment lost 3 bases and the V segment lost 10 bases, leaving 4 bases of the junction unmatched. The CDR3 runs 13 residues. Germline V CDR1 and CDR2: SEHNR, FQNEAQ (reference sequence). The CDR3: CATWDRGDYGYTF. The CDR3 DNA reads TGTGCCACTTGGGACAGGGGGGACTATGGCTACACCTTC.

The chain joins TRBV13 to TRBJ2-5; 7 bases match TRBD2. Unmatched junction bases numbered 5, after V lost 1 base and J lost 0 bases. This CDR3 is 16 amino acids long. Looked up from germline, CDR1 is PRHDT and CDR2 is FYEKMQ (reference sequence). This chain's CDR3 is CASSLVGEGNQETQYF. Written as DNA, the CDR3 is TGTGCCAGCAGCTTAGTGGGGGAGGGGAACCAAGAGACCCAGTACTTC.

This clone was seen only a few times. This rearrangement joins TRBV6-5 to TRBJ2-5; 9 nucleotides match TRBD2. Looked up from germline, CDR1 is MNHEY and CDR2 is SVGAGI. The CDR3 extends over 15 amino acids. J gave up 4 bases and V 5 bases, and 8 bases lay outside the gene matches. In nucleotides, the CDR3 is TGTGCCAGCAGTAGCGGGGGGATTCCTCTAGAGACCCAGTACTTC. Encoded protein: CASSSGGIPLETQYF.

The chain carries TRBV11-3 and TRBJ2-2; no clear D gene. The CDR3 consists of 12 residues. V was shortened by 1 base and J by 8 bases, with 5 bases between the two germline ends. Germline loops: CDR1 SGHNT, CDR2 YENEEA. CDR3 sequence: CASSLGRGELFF. The CDR3 DNA reads TGTGCCAGCAGCTTAGGCCGGGGGGAGCTGTTTTTT.

CDR3 sequence reads: CASSISSGEQYF. CDR3 nucleotide sequence: TGTGCCAGTAGTATTTCTTCGGGGGAGCAGTACTTC. The V call is TRBV19, the J call TRBJ2-7; TRBD2 is a possible D gene (5 bases). The CDR3 spans 12 residues. Germline V gene data show CDR1 as LNHDA and CDR2 as SQIVND (reference sequence). V lost 3 bases and J lost 7, with 10 bases in between.

The chain recombines TRBV11-2 with TRBJ1-5; D remains ambiguous. CDR3 size: 15 residues. V lost 1 base and J lost 1, with 8 bases in between. The germline CDR1 and CDR2 sequences are SGHAT and FQNNGV. The CDR3 DNA follows: TGTGCCAGCAGCTTAGGGGCAGTAAGCAATCAGCCCCAGCATTTT. It specifies CASSLGAVSNQPQHF. Complete variable domain (other parts from reference TRBV11-2 and TRBJ1-5): EAGVAQSPRYKIIEKRQSVAFWCNPISGHATLYWYQQILGQGPKLLIQFQNNGVVDDSQLPKDRFSAERLKGVDSTLKIQPAKLEDSAVYLCASSLGAVSNQPQHFGDGTRLSIL.

The count of this clone is one. V gene TRBV5-1 combines with J gene TRBJ2-5; a possible D gene is TRBD2 (5 bases). CDR1 and CDR2 from the germline V gene are SGHRS and YFSETQ. This CDR3 region has 12 residues. V was shortened by 4 bases and J by 4 bases, with 8 bases between the two germline ends. The CDR3 here is CASSPRGETQYF. As DNA, the CDR3 is TGCGCCAGCAGCCCCCGGGGAGAGACCCAGTACTTC.

The chain employs TRBV7-3 and TRBJ2-1; 8 nucleotides align to TRBD2. The ends lost 5 bases at V and 9 bases at J; junction bases unmatched: 9. This CDR3 has 14 residues. From germline, CDR1 is SGHTA and CDR2 FQGTGA. CDR3 protein: CASSTSGGQSEQFF. The CDR3 region has the DNA TGTGCCAGCAGCACCTCGGGGGGGCAGAGTGAGCAGTTCTTC.

J is TRBJ2-1 and V is TRBV2; 13 bases agree with TRBD2. Germline V CDR1 and CDR2: SNHLY, FYNNEI. The ends lost 1 base at V and 5 bases at J; junction bases unmatched: 2. There are 16 residues in the CDR3. CDR3 residues: CASSEELAGGNNEQFF. The CDR3 DNA sequence: TGTGCCAGCAGTGAAGAACTAGCGGGGGGGAACAATGAGCAGTTCTTC.

The V call is TRBV6-1, the J call TRBJ1-2; tentatively, D is TRBD1 (5 bases). Trimming cost V 4 bases and J 9 bases, with 15 bases left between them. The CDR3 has 13 residues. Germline V CDR1 and CDR2: MNHNS, SASEGT. This CDR3 is CASSGNLQDSYTF. The DNA of the CDR3 is TGTGCCAGCAGTGGGAACCTACAGGATAGCTACACCTTC.